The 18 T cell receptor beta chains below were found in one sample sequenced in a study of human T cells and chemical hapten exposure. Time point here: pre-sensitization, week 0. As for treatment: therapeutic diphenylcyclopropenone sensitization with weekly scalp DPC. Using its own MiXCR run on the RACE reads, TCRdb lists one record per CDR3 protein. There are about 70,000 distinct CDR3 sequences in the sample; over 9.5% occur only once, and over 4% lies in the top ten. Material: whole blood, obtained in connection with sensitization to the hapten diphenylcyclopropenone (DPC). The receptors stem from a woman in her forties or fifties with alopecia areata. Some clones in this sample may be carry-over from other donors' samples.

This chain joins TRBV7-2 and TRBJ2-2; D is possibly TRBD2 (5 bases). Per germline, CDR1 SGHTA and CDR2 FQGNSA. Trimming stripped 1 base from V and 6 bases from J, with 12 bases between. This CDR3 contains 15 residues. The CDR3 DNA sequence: TGTGCCAGCAGCTTAGGGCTGATAGCGCCCGGGGAGCTGTTTTTT. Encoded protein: CASSLGLIAPGELFF.

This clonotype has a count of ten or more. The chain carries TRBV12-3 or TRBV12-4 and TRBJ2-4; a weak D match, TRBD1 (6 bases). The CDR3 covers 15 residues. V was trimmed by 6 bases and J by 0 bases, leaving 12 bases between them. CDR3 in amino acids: CASSKGEKAKNIQYF. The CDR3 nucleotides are TGTGCCAGCAGCAAGGGGGAAAAAGCCAAAAACATTCAGTACTTC.

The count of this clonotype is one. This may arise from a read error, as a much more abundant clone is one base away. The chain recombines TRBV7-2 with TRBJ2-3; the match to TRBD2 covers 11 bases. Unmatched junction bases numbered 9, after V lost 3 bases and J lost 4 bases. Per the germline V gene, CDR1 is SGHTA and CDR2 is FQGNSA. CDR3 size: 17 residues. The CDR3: CASSFLLAGARSDTQYF. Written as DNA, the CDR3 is TGTGCCAGCAGCTTTTTACTAGCGGGGGCGCGGTCAGATACGCAGTATTTT.

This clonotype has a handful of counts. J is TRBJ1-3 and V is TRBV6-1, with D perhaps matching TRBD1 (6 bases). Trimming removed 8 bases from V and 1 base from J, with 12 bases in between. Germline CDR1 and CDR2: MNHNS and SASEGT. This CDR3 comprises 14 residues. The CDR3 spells CASGRTESGNTIYF. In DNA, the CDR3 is TGTGCCAGCGGGAGGACAGAATCTGGAAACACCATATATTTT.

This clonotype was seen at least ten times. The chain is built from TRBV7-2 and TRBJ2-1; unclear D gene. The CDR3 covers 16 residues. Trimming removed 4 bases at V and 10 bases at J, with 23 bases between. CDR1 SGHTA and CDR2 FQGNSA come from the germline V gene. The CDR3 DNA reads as TGTGCCAGCAGCTCTCATTTAACGGCAAGCTCTGGCGAGCAGTTCTTC. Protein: CASSSHLTASSGEQFF.

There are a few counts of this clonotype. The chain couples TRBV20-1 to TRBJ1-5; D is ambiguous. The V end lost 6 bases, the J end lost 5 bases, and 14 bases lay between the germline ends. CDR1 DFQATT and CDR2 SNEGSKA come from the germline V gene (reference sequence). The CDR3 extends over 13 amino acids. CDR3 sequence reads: CSAPRASDQPQHF. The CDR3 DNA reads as TGCAGTGCCCCCCGGGCCAGTGATCAGCCCCAGCATTTT.

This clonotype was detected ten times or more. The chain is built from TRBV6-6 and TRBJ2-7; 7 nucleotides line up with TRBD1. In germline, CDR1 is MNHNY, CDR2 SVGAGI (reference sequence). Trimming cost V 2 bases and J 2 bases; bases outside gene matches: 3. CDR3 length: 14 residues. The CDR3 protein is CASSYGTATYEQYF. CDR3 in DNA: TGTGCCAGCAGTTACGGGACAGCAACCTACGAGCAGTACTTC.

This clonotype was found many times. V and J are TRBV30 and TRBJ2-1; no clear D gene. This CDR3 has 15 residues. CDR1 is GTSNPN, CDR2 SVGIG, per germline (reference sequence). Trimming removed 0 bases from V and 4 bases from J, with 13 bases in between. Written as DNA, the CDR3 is TGTGCCTGGAGTGTAATGAGGCGGAGTTACAATGAGCAGTTCTTC. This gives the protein CAWSVMRRSYNEQFF.

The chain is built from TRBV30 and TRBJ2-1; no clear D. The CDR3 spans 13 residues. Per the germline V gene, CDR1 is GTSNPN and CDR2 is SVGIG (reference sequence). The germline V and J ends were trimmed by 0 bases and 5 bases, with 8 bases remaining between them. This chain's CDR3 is CAWSVRANNEQFF. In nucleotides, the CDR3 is TGTGCCTGGAGTGTACGAGCGAACAATGAGCAGTTCTTC.

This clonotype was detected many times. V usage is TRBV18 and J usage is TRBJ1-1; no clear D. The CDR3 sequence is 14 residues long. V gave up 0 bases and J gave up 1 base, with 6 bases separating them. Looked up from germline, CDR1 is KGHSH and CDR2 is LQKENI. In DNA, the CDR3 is TGTGCCAGCTCACCACCCGTTGCGAACACTGAAGCTTTCTTT. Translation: CASSPPVANTEAFF.

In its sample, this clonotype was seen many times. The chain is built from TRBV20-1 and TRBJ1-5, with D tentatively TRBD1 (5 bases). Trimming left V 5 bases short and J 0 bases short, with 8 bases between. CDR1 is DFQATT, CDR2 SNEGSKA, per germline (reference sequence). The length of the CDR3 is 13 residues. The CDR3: CSASGDSNQPQHF. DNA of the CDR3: TGCAGTGCTTCGGGGGATAGCAATCAGCCCCAGCATTTT.

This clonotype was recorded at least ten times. The chain's CDR3 is CASSFERNSNQPQHF. CDR3 sequence (DNA): TGTGCCAGCAGTTTCGAACGAAATAGCAATCAGCCCCAGCATTTT. This chain connects TRBV12-3 or TRBV12-4 to TRBJ1-5; D unclear. Trimming took off 3 bases at V and 0 bases at J, with 9 bases between the two ends. This CDR3 has 15 residues.

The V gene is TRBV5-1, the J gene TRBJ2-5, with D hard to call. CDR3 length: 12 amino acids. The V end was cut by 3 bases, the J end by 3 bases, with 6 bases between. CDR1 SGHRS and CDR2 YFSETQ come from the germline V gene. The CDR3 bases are TGCGCCAGCAGCTCCGATAAAGAGACCCAGTACTTC. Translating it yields CASSSDKETQYF. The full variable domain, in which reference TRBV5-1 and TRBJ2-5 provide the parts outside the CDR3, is KAGVTQTPRYLIKTRGQQVTLSCSPISGHRSVSWYQQTPGQGLQFLFEYFSETQRNKGNFPGRFSGRQFSNSRSEMNVSTLELGDSALYLCASSSDKETQYFGPGTRLLVL.

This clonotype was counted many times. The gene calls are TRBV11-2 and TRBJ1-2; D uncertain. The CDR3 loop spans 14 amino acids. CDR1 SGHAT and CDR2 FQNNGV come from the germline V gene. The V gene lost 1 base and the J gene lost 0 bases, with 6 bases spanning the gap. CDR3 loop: CASSLGPTNYGYTF. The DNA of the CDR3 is TGTGCCAGCAGCTTAGGGCCGACTAACTATGGCTACACCTTC.

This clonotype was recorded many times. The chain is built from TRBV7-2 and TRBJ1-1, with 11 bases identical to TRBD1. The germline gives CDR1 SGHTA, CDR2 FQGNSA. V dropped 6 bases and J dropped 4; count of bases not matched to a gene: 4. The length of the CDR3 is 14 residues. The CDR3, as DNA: TGTGCCAGCAGACCGGGACAGGGGGGCACTGAAGCTTTCTTT. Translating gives CASRPGQGGTEAFF.

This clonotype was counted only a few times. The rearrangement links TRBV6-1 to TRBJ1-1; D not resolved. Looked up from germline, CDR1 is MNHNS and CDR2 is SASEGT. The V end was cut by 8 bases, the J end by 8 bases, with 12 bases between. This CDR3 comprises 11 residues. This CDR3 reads CASRLAAEAFF. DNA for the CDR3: TGTGCCAGCCGGTTAGCCGCGGAAGCTTTCTTT.

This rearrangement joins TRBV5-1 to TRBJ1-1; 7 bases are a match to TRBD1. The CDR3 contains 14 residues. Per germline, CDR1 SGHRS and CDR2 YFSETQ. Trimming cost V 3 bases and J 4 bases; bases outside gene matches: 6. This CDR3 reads CASSSLDRATEAFF. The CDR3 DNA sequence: TGCGCCAGCAGCTCACTCGACAGGGCCACTGAAGCTTTCTTT.

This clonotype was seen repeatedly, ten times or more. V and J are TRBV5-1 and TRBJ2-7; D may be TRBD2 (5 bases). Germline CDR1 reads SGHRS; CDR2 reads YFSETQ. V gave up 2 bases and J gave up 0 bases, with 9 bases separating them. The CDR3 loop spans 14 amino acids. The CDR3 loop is CASSFSRDSYEQYF. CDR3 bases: TGCGCCAGCAGCTTTTCCCGGGACTCCTACGAGCAGTACTTC.